The 21 T cell receptor beta chains listed next were all sequenced from one sample in a study of blood T cells in healthy people across ages. Combining a sample-barcoded 5' primer with a J-beta primer mix, a second PCR ran for roughly 6 to 11 cycles. TCRdb called the 5' RACE reads again in MiXCR, with one record for every CDR3 protein. The sample holds some 900,000 distinct CDR3 sequences; 45% to 50% are singletons and the top ten take roughly 13%. The sequenced material came from blood. Source of these receptors: a man aged 25-45 years in good health.

The V and J genes are TRBV20-1 and TRBJ1-4; D call uncertain. The ends were cut back, 5 bases at V and 6 bases at J, with 10 bases in the middle. CDR3 length: 12 amino acids. Germline assignment: CDR1 DFQATT and CDR2 SNEGSKA (reference sequence). This CDR3 is CSAPWTDEKLFF. The CDR3 region has the DNA TGCAGTGCTCCCTGGACGGATGAAAAACTGTTTTTT.

This sequence joins TRBV7-9 and TRBJ2-7, with a tentative D call TRBD1 (6 bases). Germline CDR1 and CDR2: SEHNR and FQNEAQ (reference sequence). The CDR3 has 14 amino acids. Trimming pared 5 bases from V and 2 bases from J, leaving 13 bases between. The CDR3 region has the DNA TGTGCCAGCAGCCACAGGGATCCCCCCTACGAGCAGTACTTC. Amino acids: CASSHRDPPYEQYF.

The chain carries TRBV6-1 and TRBJ2-7, with D hard to call. V was shortened by 2 bases and J by 3 bases, with 5 bases between the two germline ends. The CDR3 contains 12 residues. CDR1 is MNHNS, CDR2 SASEGT, per germline. The CDR3 loop reads CASSEIGYEQYF. In DNA form, the CDR3 reads TGTGCCAGCAGTGAAATAGGCTACGAGCAGTACTTC.

The CDR3 is CASSLEGGQGQPQHF. DNA for the CDR3: TGCGCCAGCAGCTTGGAGGGGGGTCAGGGACAGCCCCAGCATTTT. This chain uses TRBV5-1 with TRBJ1-5, with D perhaps TRBD1 (6 bases). There are 15 residues in the CDR3. The germline CDR1 and CDR2 sequences are SGHRS and YFSETQ. V lost 0 bases and J lost 7, with 14 bases in between.

This clonotype was picked up a small number of times. This chain links TRBV4-1 with TRBJ1-1; D unresolved. The CDR3 has 15 residues. Germline CDR1 is MGHRA and CDR2 is YSYEKL. Trimming removed 1 base from V and 0 bases from J, with 9 bases in between. The CDR3, as DNA: TGCGCCAGCAGCCAAGGGAGCACTATGAACACTGAAGCTTTCTTT. Its translation: CASSQGSTMNTEAFF.

The chain uses TRBV4-2 and TRBJ2-3, with D perhaps TRBD2 (5 bases). Germline CDR1 reads LGHNA; CDR2 reads YNFKEQ. V was trimmed by 1 base and J by 3 bases, leaving 20 bases between them. This CDR3 has 18 amino acids. The CDR3 DNA reads TGTGCCAGCAGCCAAGTAATGACGAGGGAAGACGAGACAGATACGCAGTATTTT. Residues: CASSQVMTREDETDTQYF.

The rearrangement joins TRBV27 to TRBJ2-1, with TRBD1 matching over 7 bases. The CDR3 runs 15 residues. From germline, CDR1 is MNHEY and CDR2 SMNVEV (reference sequence). With V trimmed by 7 bases and J by 1 base, 7 bases remained unmatched. As DNA, the CDR3 is TGTGCCAGCACTCTCGACAGGGATTCCTACAATGAGCAGTTCTTC. Protein product: CASTLDRDSYNEQFF.

The rearrangement joins TRBV6-1 to TRBJ1-1, with 9 bases matching TRBD1. This CDR3 has 15 amino acids. With V trimmed by 6 bases and J by 2 bases, 7 bases remained unmatched. Germline CDR1 MNHNS, CDR2 SASEGT. The CDR3 DNA follows: TGTGCCAGCAGAGTAGGACAGGGGAGAAACACTGAAGCTTTCTTT. Translation gives CASRVGQGRNTEAFF.

This chain links TRBV7-9 with TRBJ2-1; a possible D gene is TRBD2 (5 bases). Matching the DNA end better, TRBJ2-7 makes the J call doubtful. The CDR3 covers 16 residues. Germline loops: CDR1 SEHNR, CDR2 FQNEAQ (reference sequence). CDR3 sequence: CASSSRTTDSYNEQYF. CDR3 nucleotide sequence: TGTGCCAGCAGCTCCCGTACCACGGACTCCTACAATGAGCAGTACTTC.

V is TRBV3-1 and J is TRBJ2-5, with TRBD1 identical over 7 bases. With V trimmed by 2 bases and J by 1 base, 4 bases remained unmatched. In germline, CDR1 is LGHDT, CDR2 YNNKEL (reference sequence). This CDR3 has 15 amino acids. For the CDR3, the DNA is TGTGCCAGCAGCCAAATAGGGACAGCCCAAGAGACCCAGTACTTC. Translating it yields CASSQIGTAQETQYF.

The chain combines TRBV30 with TRBJ1-4; 7 nucleotides align to TRBD1. The CDR3 has 14 amino acids. Germline V gives CDR1 GTSNPN, CDR2 SVGIG (reference sequence). The V and J ends lost 5 bases and 3 bases, in that order; junction bases with no gene match: 6. CDR3 in amino acids: CAWFRGGPNEKLFF. The CDR3 bases are TGTGCCTGGTTCAGGGGGGGGCCTAATGAAAAACTGTTTTTT.

The chain joins TRBV6-1 to TRBJ1-1; D uncertain. Germline V gene sequence: CDR1 MNHNS, CDR2 SASEGT. The CDR3 length is 11 residues. The germline V and J ends were trimmed by 2 bases and 9 bases, with 7 bases remaining between them. CDR3 DNA sequence: TGTGCCAGCAGTGAAACCCCTCAAGCTTTCTTT. This gives the protein CASSETPQAFF.

This sequence joins TRBV13 and TRBJ2-7; D remains unclear. CDR1 is PRHDT and CDR2 is FYEKMQ in the germline V gene (reference sequence). This CDR3 has 12 residues. V lost 5 bases, J lost 5 bases, and 10 bases lay in between. CDR3 sequence (DNA): TGTGCCAGCAGCGCGACTTATAACGAGCAGTACTTC. This sequence encodes CASSATYNEQYF.

The chain combines TRBV7-2 with TRBJ2-7; maybe TRBD2 (5 bases). The tail of the sequence fits TRBJ2-5 better, so the J call may be wrong. Per the germline V gene, CDR1 is SGHTA and CDR2 is FQGNSA. This CDR3 spans 12 amino acids. CDR3 nucleotides: TGTGCCAGCAGCCACAAAGAGGGGACCCAGTACTTC. Translated, it gives CASSHKEGTQYF.

The chain employs TRBV20-1 and TRBJ1-4; TRBD1 is a possible D gene (5 bases). V was cut by 4 bases and J by 4 bases, with 22 bases left in between. The CDR3 has 17 amino acids. The germline CDR1 and CDR2 sequences are DFQATT and SNEGSKA (reference sequence). CDR3 region: CSAIWGRWSGGNEKLFF. The CDR3 DNA reads TGCAGTGCTATTTGGGGACGATGGAGCGGGGGTAATGAAAAACTGTTTTTT.

The V and J genes are TRBV20-1 and TRBJ2-2; D remains ambiguous. The CDR3 loop spans 16 amino acids. V was cut by 0 bases and J by 0 bases, with 11 bases left in between. Germline V gives CDR1 DFQATT, CDR2 SNEGSKA (reference sequence). In nucleotides, the CDR3 is TGCAGTGCTAGAGATCATCAGCAGTCGAACACCGGGGAGCTGTTTTTT. Translation gives CSARDHQQSNTGELFF.

The chain uses TRBV15 and TRBJ1-5; D call uncertain. Trimming pared 5 bases from V and 6 bases from J, leaving 8 bases between. This CDR3 is built from 12 residues. Germline V gives CDR1 LNHNV, CDR2 YYDKDF (reference sequence). As DNA, the CDR3 is TGTGCCACCAGCTCGGCCGTTCAGCCCCAGCATTTT. It codes for CATSSAVQPQHF.

The chain links TRBV12-2 to TRBJ2-4; TRBD2, the table's D call, lacks a check against the DNA. Judging by the DNA end, TRBJ2-7 fits better; the J call may be wrong. TRBV12-2 is given as a pseudogene. CDR3 length: 17 amino acids. In DNA, the CDR3 is TGTGCAAGTCGCCCTCAACGTGGCGGGAGCAGTGCCTACGAGCAGTACTTC. This encodes CASRPQRGGSSAYEQYF.

The genes are TRBV20-1 and TRBJ1-6, with 8 bases that match TRBD1. The CDR3 extends over 15 amino acids. Trimming took 3 bases from V and 6 from J; bases not matched to a gene: 7. Per germline, CDR1 DFQATT and CDR2 SNEGSKA (reference sequence). As DNA, the CDR3 is TGCAGTGCTAGGGAAGACAGGGGCCGTAATTCACCCCTCCACTTT. Translated: CSAREDRGRNSPLHF.

The chain couples TRBV7-8 to TRBJ1-2, with D tentatively TRBD1 (5 bases). The CDR3 length is 12 residues. V lost 8 bases and J lost 5, with 12 bases in between. Germline assignment: CDR1 SGHVS and CDR2 FQNEAQ. CDR3 protein: CASGSGGYGYTF. CDR3 coding DNA: TGTGCCAGCGGTTCCGGGGGGTATGGCTACACCTTC.

This chain links TRBV20-1 with TRBJ1-1; D remains ambiguous. V lost 5 bases, J lost 5 bases, and 9 bases lay in between. CDR1 and CDR2 from the germline V gene are DFQATT and SNEGSKA (reference sequence). This CDR3 comprises 11 residues. The CDR3: CSAGKRTEAFF. In DNA form, the CDR3 reads TGCAGTGCTGGAAAACGGACTGAAGCTTTCTTT.